This TCR beta chain came from a study of blood T cell repertoires in COVID-19. The CDR3 totals 15 residues. Germline V gene lookup returns CDR1 KGHSH and CDR2 LQKENI. Trimming at V came to 3 bases and at J to 4 bases, leaving 8 bases not matched to a gene. Sequencing used immunoSEQ multiplex PCR; TCRdb keeps in-frame clones, though not all of them. This repertoire shows around 86,000 clones, around 82% found once; its top ten account for over 10%. The sample taken for sequencing was peripheral blood. The J gene is TRBJ2-7, the V gene TRBV18; 8 bases are a match to TRBD2. The receptor's source is a human donor in a cohort sampled during active COVID-19. CDR3 nucleotides: TGTGCCAGCTCACCCGGACTAGCAACCGTTTACGAGCAGTACTTC. Residues: CASSPGLATVYEQYF.